Given below is one T cell receptor beta chain in context. What it binds is not known. Other DNA variants within this sample encode the same CDR3. This entry belongs to a study of OX40 agonist ivuxolimab in advanced cancers. Regarding the study as a whole: Low normalized T-cell clonal expansion also characterized some of the nonresponders.

The table came from immunoSEQ multiplex PCR; TCRdb's copy has only in-frame clones and leaves some out. Of tens of thousands of clones in the sample, about 90% were seen once. The germline V gene has CDR1 SGHRS and CDR2 YFSETQ. CDR3 size: 11 residues. Trimming left V 5 bases short and J 2 bases short, with 4 bases between. Systemic immunosuppression or autoimmune disease history was grounds to exclude patients. The receptor's source is an adult with an advanced solid tumor such as melanoma, head and neck, liver or kidney cancer. The V call is TRBV5-1, the J call TRBJ2-5; D is uncertain. Material: CD4+ or CD8+ T cells sorted from blood, obtained in a trial of the OX40 agonist ivuxolimab. CDR3 nucleotides: TGCGCCAGCAGGGGACAAGAGACCCAGTACTTC. Protein: CASRGQETQYF.